The present T cell receptor (beta chain) was sequenced within a study of regulatory T cells in long-lasting Graves disease. The time point was: persistent/refractory GD, antithyroid drugs over 5 years with positive TRAb. PBMCs provided the RNA from which the TCR library was made. Overall study results and limits: Accuracy may have suffered from the small sample size.

This CDR3 has 18 amino acids. Relying on iRepertoire HTBI primers and Arm-PCR of CDR3 regions, the team built TCR beta libraries. Authors' data handling: Taken together, the samples had fewer than 70 TRBV and 15 or so TRBJ segments identified. One entry per CDR3 protein, called by TCRdb with MiXCR from the multiplex PCR reads. The V and J calls and clone size come from TCRdb's table, not from the authors' own analysis. The sample contains hundreds of thousands of distinct CDR3 sequences, 25% to 35% of which appear only once. Worth noting for this clonotype: Its antigen is not identified. The junction differs from germline at one of its ends, possibly a read error.

This specimen was peripheral blood mononuclear cells (PBMCs), taken when the disease was refractory, from a patient treated with antithyroid drugs. The source of this sequence is a female donor with Graves disease. V is TRBV12-3 or TRBV12-4 and J is TRBJ2-6; the match to TRBD2 covers 13 bases. CDR3 DNA: TGTGCCAGCAGGTTGGGACTAGCGGGACGCTCTGGGGCCAACGTCCCGACTTTC. This gives the protein CASRLGLAGRSGANVPTF.